At least ten counts were recorded for the clone carrying this T cell receptor beta chain. The time point denotes: pre-sensitization, week 0. Treatment specified: therapeutic diphenylcyclopropenone sensitization with weekly scalp DPC. V lost 2 bases, J lost 9 bases, and 4 bases lay in between. The CDR3 is 10 amino acids. Germline lookup yields CDR1 LGHDT and CDR2 YNNKEL (reference sequence). TCRdb fed the RACE reads into MiXCR, producing one record per CDR3 protein. The table has roughly 90,000 distinct CDR3 sequences, around 10% seen once. This specimen comes from a study of human T cells and chemical hapten exposure.

The TCR originated in a woman aged 40-49 years with alopecia areata. Some clones in this sample may be carry-over from other donors' samples. Sequences were derived from whole blood, sampled in connection with sensitization to the hapten diphenylcyclopropenone (DPC). V usage is TRBV3-1 and J usage is TRBJ2-5; D unresolved. Here the CDR3 DNA reads TGTGCCAGCAGCCAACGGGCCCAGTACTTC. It encodes CASSQRAQYF.